Listed here are 28 T cell receptor beta chains from one sample, sequenced in a study of blood T cell repertoires in COVID-19. Some clones are missing from TCRdb's copy, which holds only in-frame ones; the method was immunoSEQ multiplex PCR. The sample lists almost 400,000 clones, around nine tenths seen once, with 0.97% in the top ten. Sequencing used PBMCs or T cells enriched from blood (not recorded which). These TCRs come from a woman between 25 and 40 years old with acute COVID-19.

V and J are TRBV7-2 and TRBJ1-1, with 12 bases identical to TRBD1. Trimming at V came to 4 bases and at J to 8 bases, leaving 2 bases not matched to a gene. Per germline, CDR1 SGHTA and CDR2 FQGNSA. This CDR3 contains 13 residues. The CDR3 DNA reads as TGTGCCAGCAGCTGGGACAGGGGGCGAGAAGCTTTCTTT. Translation: CASSWDRGREAFF.

The chain combines TRBV9 with TRBJ1-6; 10 nucleotides match TRBD1. Germline CDR1 is SGDLS and CDR2 is YYNGEE. The CDR3 is made up of 16 amino acids. Trimming removed 2 bases from V and 10 bases from J; junction bases left unmatched: 9. The CDR3 DNA sequence: TGTGCCAGCAGCGTGGGACAGGGGCGGTTGGTATCACCCCTCCACTTT. The encoded protein is CASSVGQGRLVSPLHF.

The rearrangement joins TRBV5-1 to TRBJ1-1, with D unresolved. This CDR3 spans 18 amino acids. Germline assignment: CDR1 SGHRS and CDR2 YFSETQ. The germline V and J ends were trimmed by 5 bases and 2 bases, with 25 bases remaining between them. The CDR3 reads CASSHPFVESGQNTEAFF. The CDR3 nucleotides are TGCGCCAGCAGTCATCCTTTCGTTGAGAGTGGGCAAAACACTGAAGCTTTCTTT.

This clone was seen only once. J is TRBJ2-2 and V is TRBV11-2; D remains unclear. The CDR3 extends over 14 amino acids. Trimming removed 1 base at V and 4 bases at J, with 7 bases between. Germline CDR1 reads SGHAT; CDR2 reads FQNNGV. The CDR3 region is CASSLVPTTGELFF. The CDR3 nucleotides are TGTGCCAGCAGCTTAGTTCCTACCACCGGGGAGCTGTTTTTT.

V usage is TRBV24-1 and J usage is TRBJ1-2, with D maybe TRBD1 (6 bases). The CDR3 contains 15 residues. Germline CDR1 is KGHDR and CDR2 is SFDVKD. V was trimmed by 7 bases and J by 4 bases, leaving 18 bases between them. The CDR3: CATSTGQLGLYGYTF. CDR3 bases: TGTGCCACCAGCACAGGACAGTTGGGGCTCTATGGCTACACCTTC.

The V and J genes are TRBV5-1 and TRBJ2-2, with 7 positions matching TRBD1. Germline values: CDR1 SGHRS, CDR2 YFSETQ. Unmatched junction bases numbered 10, after V lost 6 bases and J lost 5 bases. The CDR3 spans 15 residues. CDR3 DNA: TGCGCCAGCACCGCTAATCTACAGGGGACCGGGGAGCTGTTTTTT. It is translated as CASTANLQGTGELFF.

The chain combines TRBV7-2 with TRBJ1-2; 12 bases fit TRBD1. CDR3 length: 16 amino acids. Germline V gene lookup returns CDR1 SGHTA and CDR2 FQGNSA. After removal of 1 base from V and 4 bases from J, the junction contained 4 bases not matched to a gene. In DNA, the CDR3 is TGTGCCAGCAGCTTAGGGGACAGGGGGCGCATCTATGGCTACACCTTC. It encodes CASSLGDRGRIYGYTF.

The chain joins TRBV2 to TRBJ2-2, with TRBD2 matching 8 bases. CDR3 length equals 16 residues. In germline, CDR1 is SNHLY, CDR2 FYNNEI. Trimming at V came to 4 bases and at J to 6 bases, leaving 10 bases not matched to a gene. CDR3 in amino acids: CASSGGPGGTAGELFF. CDR3 sequence (DNA): TGTGCCAGCAGTGGAGGCCCGGGGGGGACCGCCGGGGAGCTGTTTTTT.

This chain links TRBV11-2 with TRBJ1-5, with unresolved D. Germline V gene lookup returns CDR1 SGHAT and CDR2 FQNNGV. The CDR3 extends over 14 amino acids. V was pared by 5 bases and J by 7 bases, with 15 bases between. CDR3 bases: TGTGCCAGCAGCACAGCCCCACAGCCGCAGCCCCAGCATTTT. Its translation is CASSTAPQPQPQHF.

J is TRBJ2-1 and V is TRBV2, with D tentatively TRBD2 (6 bases). CDR1 is SNHLY, CDR2 FYNNEI, per germline. This CDR3 spans 12 amino acids. Trimming removed 8 bases from V and 7 bases from J, with 12 bases in between. DNA of the CDR3: TGTGCCAGCCGGGACTCCCGAAATGAGCAGTTCTTC. Amino acids: CASRDSRNEQFF.

The chain recombines TRBV19 with TRBJ2-5; 9 nucleotides line up with TRBD1. CDR3 length: 16 amino acids. V was clipped by 4 bases and J by 4 bases; unmatched bases: 10. Germline V gene lookup returns CDR1 LNHDA and CDR2 SQIVND (reference sequence). In nucleotides, the CDR3 is TGTGCCAGTAGTAGAAGTTCCGGACAGGGGCGAGAGACCCAGTACTTC. Translated, it gives CASSRSSGQGRETQYF. The whole variable domain, remainder taken from reference TRBV19 and TRBJ2-5, is DGGITQSPKYLFRKEGQNVTLSCEQNLNHDAMYWYRQDPGQGLRLIYYSQIVNDFQKGDIAEGYSVSREKKESFPLTVTSAQKNPTAFYLCASSRSSGQGRETQYFGPGTRLLVL.

V and J are TRBV7-9 and TRBJ2-2; D call uncertain. The CDR3 length is 16 residues. Trimming stripped 2 bases from V and 3 bases from J, with 13 bases between. The germline V gene encodes CDR1 SEHNR and CDR2 FQNEAQ (reference sequence). The CDR3 DNA follows: TGTGCCAGCAGCTTATATCAAACGCGGCACACCGGGGAGCTGTTTTTT. The encoded protein is CASSLYQTRHTGELFF. Complete variable domain (other parts from reference TRBV7-9 and TRBJ2-2): DTGVSQNPRHKITKRGQNVTFRCDPISEHNRLYWYRQTLGQGPEFLTYFQNEAQLEKSRLLSDRFSAERPKGSFSTLEIQRTEQGDSAMYLCASSLYQTRHTGELFFGEGSRLTVL.

The chain has TRBV27 and TRBJ2-7; TRBD2 matches 14 bases. The CDR3 is 16 residues long. The V segment lost 0 bases and the J segment 3 bases; nucleotides outside the gene matches: 1. Germline values: CDR1 MNHEY, CDR2 SMNVEV (reference sequence). The CDR3 sequence is CASSLSGTSGGYEQYF. The CDR3, as DNA: TGTGCCAGCAGTTTATCGGGGACTAGCGGGGGCTACGAGCAGTACTTC.

The chain employs TRBV5-1 and TRBJ2-3; maybe TRBD1 (5 bases). Germline CDR1 SGHRS, CDR2 YFSETQ. V was trimmed by 2 bases and J by 1 base, leaving 14 bases between them. The CDR3 covers 16 residues. CDR3 sequence (DNA): TGCGCCAGCAGCTTACCTCAGGGCATCGGCACAGATACGCAGTATTTT. Translating gives CASSLPQGIGTDTQYF.

V gene TRBV9 combines with J gene TRBJ1-1; D possibly corresponds to TRBD1 (5 bases). This CDR3 is built from 15 residues. The V end lost 3 bases, the J end lost 1 base, and 13 bases lay between the germline ends. The germline CDR1 and CDR2 sequences are SGDLS and YYNGEE. The CDR3 spells CASSGLGHTNTEAFF. The CDR3 DNA reads TGTGCCAGCAGCGGACTCGGACATACGAACACTGAAGCTTTCTTT.

This chain links TRBV27 with TRBJ1-6; D unresolved. Germline V gene lookup returns CDR1 MNHEY and CDR2 SMNVEV (reference sequence). V shed 4 bases and J shed 9 bases, with 16 bases lying between them. The length of the CDR3 is 15 residues. In nucleotides, the CDR3 is TGTGCCAGCAGTTCCTCGACACCTATAGGTTCACCCCTCCACTTT. It translates to CASSSSTPIGSPLHF.

J is TRBJ1-2 and V is TRBV19, with 8 bases identical to TRBD1. The germline V gene encodes CDR1 LNHDA and CDR2 SQIVND (reference sequence). The ends lost 9 bases at V and 0 bases at J; junction bases unmatched: 12. This CDR3 spans 16 amino acids. The CDR3 sequence is CASRRKTGDANYGYTF. CDR3 DNA sequence: TGTGCCAGCAGAAGAAAGACAGGGGATGCTAACTATGGCTACACCTTC. The full variable domain, its missing parts supplied by reference TRBV19 and TRBJ1-2, is DGGITQSPKYLFRKEGQNVTLSCEQNLNHDAMYWYRQDPGQGLRLIYYSQIVNDFQKGDIAEGYSVSREKKESFPLTVTSAQKNPTAFYLCASRRKTGDANYGYTFGSGTRLTVV.

This clone appeared a few times. The rearrangement links TRBV6-4 to TRBJ2-2; 10 nucleotides match TRBD2. Germline loops: CDR1 MRHNA, CDR2 SNTAGT. V dropped 6 bases and J dropped 3; count of bases not matched to a gene: 4. The CDR3 totals 15 residues. The CDR3 reads CASSSSGGDTGELFF. CDR3 nucleotide sequence: TGTGCCAGCAGCTCTAGCGGGGGCGACACCGGGGAGCTGTTTTTT.

The V gene is TRBV19, the J gene TRBJ2-5; 8 nucleotides match TRBD2. CDR3 size: 13 residues. Germline CDR1 is LNHDA and CDR2 is SQIVND (reference sequence). V shed 6 bases and J 5 bases; nucleotides not matched to a gene: 5. CDR3 nucleotide sequence: TGTGCCAGTAGACGGGGGGGCCAGGAGACCCAGTACTTC. Its translation: CASRRGGQETQYF. The complete variable domain, with remaining parts taken from reference TRBV19 and TRBJ2-5, reads DGGITQSPKYLFRKEGQNVTLSCEQNLNHDAMYWYRQDPGQGLRLIYYSQIVNDFQKGDIAEGYSVSREKKESFPLTVTSAQKNPTAFYLCASRRGGQETQYFGPGTRLLVL.

The rearrangement links TRBV24-1 to TRBJ1-2; D uncertain. V was cut by 0 bases and J by 4 bases, with 14 bases left in between. The CDR3 is 16 amino acids. Looked up from germline, CDR1 is KGHDR and CDR2 is SFDVKD. The CDR3 loop reads CATSDLHRGMSYGYTF. DNA for the CDR3: TGTGCCACCAGTGATTTGCATCGGGGAATGAGCTATGGCTACACCTTC.

CDR3 residues: CASSRDTLSYNEQFF. DNA for the CDR3: TGTGCCAGCAGCCGGGACACCCTGTCCTACAATGAGCAGTTCTTC. This chain connects TRBV5-5 to TRBJ2-1; TRBD1 is a possible D gene (6 bases). Germline loops: CDR1 SGHKS, CDR2 YYEKEE (reference sequence). The CDR3 runs to 15 residues. Trimming stripped 4 bases from V and 1 base from J, with 12 bases between.

J is TRBJ1-2 and V is TRBV5-1; TRBD1 agrees at 8 bases. This CDR3 contains 13 residues. The junction had 10 bases not matched to a gene; V was cut back by 2 bases and J by 13 bases. Germline V gene data show CDR1 as SGHRS and CDR2 as YFSETQ. The CDR3 loop is CASSLNRDRRSTF. The CDR3 DNA reads as TGCGCCAGCAGCTTAAACCGGGACAGGCGGAGCACCTTC.

The genes are TRBV20-1 and TRBJ2-6, with 8 bases identical to TRBD2. The CDR3 length is 18 residues. The germline V gene encodes CDR1 DFQATT and CDR2 SNEGSKA (reference sequence). Losses at the gene ends were 3 bases for V and 0 bases for J; bases not matched to a gene: 10. Here the CDR3 DNA reads TGCAGTGCTAGTATTTCCGGGACTAGGGTCTCTGGGGCCAACGTCCTGACTTTC. This sequence encodes CSASISGTRVSGANVLTF.

V gene TRBV7-7 combines with J gene TRBJ2-3, with TRBD1 matching over 12 bases. Per germline, CDR1 SSHAT and CDR2 FNYEAQ (reference sequence). The CDR3 extends over 16 amino acids. The trim removed 3 bases at V and 4 bases at J, leaving 5 bases unmatched. The CDR3 DNA reads as TGTGCCAGCAGCTTGGGGACAGGGGGCGCCTCAGATACGCAGTATTTT. Its translation is CASSLGTGGASDTQYF.

The count of this clone is one. The chain links TRBV12-5 to TRBJ1-2; D unresolved. Germline V lookup: CDR1 LGHNT, CDR2 FRNRAP. Deletions cut 1 base from V and 1 base from J, with 7 bases between. The CDR3 loop spans 14 amino acids. The CDR3 spells CASGLAGINYGYTF. The CDR3 DNA is TGTGCTAGTGGTTTGGCGGGGATTAACTATGGCTACACCTTC.

The chain carries TRBV7-2 and TRBJ1-2; D perhaps matches TRBD1 (6 bases). Trimming pared 1 base from V and 4 bases from J, leaving 7 bases between. This CDR3 contains 13 residues. Germline V CDR1 and CDR2: SGHTA, FQGNSA. This CDR3 is CASSLEQGYGYTF. CDR3 DNA sequence: TGTGCCAGCAGCTTAGAACAGGGCTATGGCTACACCTTC.

The V and J genes are TRBV5-4 and TRBJ2-1; maybe TRBD2 (7 bases). Germline lookup yields CDR1 SGHNT and CDR2 YYREEE (reference sequence). CDR3 length: 16 amino acids. V was clipped by 3 bases and J by 3 bases, with 16 bases between them. This chain's CDR3 is CASSWGGGRYYNEQFF. CDR3 in DNA: TGTGCCAGCAGCTGGGGGGGCGGCCGATACTACAATGAGCAGTTCTTC. The full variable domain, in which reference TRBV5-4 and TRBJ2-1 provide the parts outside the CDR3, is ETGVTQSPTHLIKTRGQQVTLRCSSQSGHNTVSWYQQALGQGPQFIFQYYREEENGRGNFPPRFSGLQFPNYSSELNVNALELDDSALYLCASSWGGGRYYNEQFFGPGTRLTVL.

V and J are TRBV6-1 and TRBJ1-4, with TRBD1 as a possible D gene (6 bases). Trimming stripped 0 bases from V and 8 bases from J, with 13 bases between. There are 15 residues in the CDR3. Germline V gene sequence: CDR1 MNHNS, CDR2 SASEGT. The CDR3 sequence: CASSEARTGGEKLFF. Here the CDR3 DNA reads TGTGCCAGCAGTGAAGCGCGCACGGGGGGCGAAAAACTGTTTTTT.